A selection of T cell receptor beta chains follows, all from one sample in a study of Ad26.COV2.S vaccination and SARS-CoV-2 variants. Profiling relied on immunoSEQ multiplex PCR, and the TCRdb table lists in-frame clones only, not all of them. The data hold about 350,000 clones, with roughly 84% observed a single time. The sequenced sample was peripheral blood, obtained in a trial of Ad26.COV2.S vaccine versus placebo. These receptors were obtained from a person aged 18-65 years who received the Ad26.COV2.S COVID-19 vaccine or a placebo. CDR3s include the opening cysteine and the closing phenylalanine or tryptophan. Each record gives: V gene, J gene, D gene, clone size, CDR3 DNA, CDR3 protein. The D gene is left open where the match is weak. Expanded clones are given a class, and other clones once, few, many or no size at all.

TRBV7-2,TRBJ1-4,.,.,TGTGCCAGCAGCTTAAGGACAGCTAATGAAAAACTGTTTTTT,CASSLRTANEKLFF
TRBV4-3,TRBJ1-5,.,few,TGCGCCAGCAGCCAAGAGAGAGTGGCTGGGCCCCAGCATTTT,CASSQERVAGPQHF
TRBV5-4,TRBJ2-7,.,.,TGTGCCAGCAGCCCGCCGGGGACTGGCTACGAGCAGTACTTC,CASSPPGTGYEQYF
TRBV19,TRBJ1-2,.,few,TGTGCCAGTAGTATAGGGCCAGGCTATGGCTACACCTTC,CASSIGPGYGYTF
TRBV2,TRBJ1-4,.,.,TGTGCCAGCACTCTACAGGCCCAAAATGAAAAACTGTTTTTT,CASTLQAQNEKLFF
TRBV6-5,TRBJ2-1,.,.,TGTGCCAGCAGTTACGAGGGGAATGAGCAGTTCTTC,CASSYEGNEQFF
TRBV30,TRBJ1-1,TRBD1,.,TGTGCCGGACCAGGGACAGTCACTGAAGCTTTCTTT,CAGPGTVTEAFF
TRBV5-6,TRBJ2-1,.,.,TGTGCCAGCAGCTTCGATGGGGCTACCTACAATGAGCAGTTCTTC,CASSFDGATYNEQFF
TRBV10-3,TRBJ1-5,.,.,TGTGCCGCCCACAGGGATCGGAGCAATCAGCCCCAGCATTTT,CAAHRDRSNQPQHF
TRBV27,TRBJ1-2,TRBD1,.,TGTGCCAGCAGTCCAGGGGGCGCTAACTATGGCTACACCTTC,CASSPGGANYGYTF
TRBV7-2,TRBJ2-7,TRBD2,.,TGTGCCAGCAGTCGAGTGGGGCAAGCGGGGGGTTACGAGCAGTACTTC,CASSRVGQAGGYEQYF
TRBV10-2,TRBJ2-7,.,.,TGCGCCAGCAGTGAGCCACTATCTAGCCGGCTCTCCCACGAGCAGTACTTC,CASSEPLSSRLSHEQYF
TRBV19,TRBJ1-1,.,few,TGTGCCAGTAGTATCTCAGTGAACACTGAAGCTTTCTTT,CASSISVNTEAFF
TRBV11-2,TRBJ2-4,.,.,TGTGCCAGCGGAAGGACGGGGCTTGGCAAAAACATTCAGTACTTC,CASGRTGLGKNIQYF
TRBV7-6,TRBJ1-4,.,.,TGTGCCAGCAGCCATGACAGTACTGGTAATGAAAAACTGTTTTTT,CASSHDSTGNEKLFF
TRBV7-2,TRBJ2-7,.,many,TGTGCCAGCAGCCTATACGAGCAGTACTTC,CASSLYEQYF
TRBV19,TRBJ2-3,TRBD2,.,TGTGCCAGTAGTCCACTAGCGGGGGAAATAGGTACGCAGTATTTT,CASSPLAGEIGTQYF
TRBV9,TRBJ2-6,TRBD1,.,TGTGCCAGCAGCGTAGGAGGACAGGGGGCTCATTGGGCCAACGTCCTGACTTTC,CASSVGGQGAHWANVLTF
TRBV30,TRBJ1-5,TRBD1,.,TGTGCCTGGAGTCCCACCCCGGGACAGCAAGGCGGGCCCCAGCATTTT,CAWSPTPGQQGGPQHF
TRBV18,TRBJ2-7,TRBD2,.,TGTGCCAGCTCACCACCGCTAGCGGGGGGTTACGAGCAGTACTTC,CASSPPLAGGYEQYF
TRBV4-2,TRBJ1-3,.,few,TGTGCCAGCGGGGCGGGGGCCTCTGGAAACACCATATATTTT,CASGAGASGNTIYF
TRBV7-2,TRBJ2-1,TRBD2,.,TGTGCCAGCAGCTCGACTTGGGGAGGCGGGGGGACCTACAATGAGCAGTTCTTC,CASSSTWGGGGTYNEQFF
TRBV11-1,TRBJ2-7,.,once,TGTGCCAGCAGCTTAGCGAGAACAGTGAACGAGCAGTACTTC,CASSLARTVNEQYF
TRBV24-1,TRBJ2-5,.,.,TGTGCCACCAGTGGATGTGGACAGAAAGAAGAGACCCAGTACTTC,CATSGCGQKEETQYF
TRBV13,TRBJ2-7,.,.,TGTGCCAGCAGCTTTTCCACTCGGGGACCCAGAGGACTCGAGCAGTACTTC,CASSFSTRGPRGLEQYF
TRBV4-2,TRBJ2-5,TRBD2,.,TGTGCCAGCAGCCAAGAAGGCGGGGGGTACCAAGAGACCCAGTACTTC,CASSQEGGGYQETQYF
TRBV7-2,TRBJ2-3,TRBD1,.,TGTGCCAGCAGCTTAGCGGGACAGGCGAGATCAGATACGCAGTATTTT,CASSLAGQARSDTQYF
TRBV28,TRBJ1-1,.,.,TGTGCCAGCAGCTTAGGCTTTCGAGGGACTGAAGCTTTCTTT,CASSLGFRGTEAFF
TRBV6-5,TRBJ1-2,.,.,TGTGCCAGCAGCCGGACAGATTGGAATGGCTACACCTTC,CASSRTDWNGYTF
TRBV2,TRBJ2-5,.,.,TGTGCCAGCAGTGAAGCGCTTGTGCAGTGGGAGACCCAGTACTTC,CASSEALVQWETQYF
TRBV4-3,TRBJ1-2,.,.,TGCGCCAGCAGCCAAGTCCGACAAAACTATGGCTACACCTTC,CASSQVRQNYGYTF
TRBV3-1/TRBV3-2,TRBJ2-2,.,.,TGTGCCAGCAGCTCGAGGCGGGTAGCCGCGAACACCGGGGAGCTGTTTTTT,CASSSRRVAANTGELFF
TRBV27,TRBJ1-3,.,.,TGTGCCAGCAGGTCTGTCTCTGGAAACACCATATATTTT,CASRSVSGNTIYF
TRBV24-1,TRBJ1-3,.,.,TGTGCCACCAGTGACTTACAGGACCCTGGAAACACCATATATTTT,CATSDLQDPGNTIYF
TRBV6-5,TRBJ1-2,.,once,TGTGCCAGCAGTTACGGGTCAGGGAGCTATGGCTACACCTTC,CASSYGSGSYGYTF
TRBV18,TRBJ1-2,TRBD1,.,TGTGCCAGCTCACCCGCGGACAGGTTTATCTATGGCTACACCTTC,CASSPADRFIYGYTF
TRBV7-2,TRBJ1-4,.,.,TGTGCCAGCAGCTTGGGGACACGCACCGAAAAACTGTTTTTT,CASSLGTRTEKLFF
TRBV6-5,TRBJ1-4,.,.,TGTGCCTCGTGGGGACGGAATGCAACTAATGAAAAACTGTTTTTT,CASWGRNATNEKLFF
TRBV2,TRBJ2-1,.,.,TGTGCCAGCAGTGAGCTCCTCCTGAGCTCCTACAATGAGCAGTTCTTC,CASSELLLSSYNEQFF
TRBV6-2/TRBV6-3,TRBJ1-4,.,once,TGTGCCAGCAGTTATCGGATCCTACCTGGTTACTTCACAACTAATGAAAAACTGTTTTTT,CASSYRILPGYFTTNEKLFF
TRBV6-1,TRBJ2-1,TRBD2,.,TGTGCCAGCAGTGATAGGACTAGCTTCACCTACAATGAGCAGTTCTTC,CASSDRTSFTYNEQFF
TRBV10-3,TRBJ1-1,.,.,TGTGCCGGAAGGGGGGTTCAGAACACTGAAGCTTTCTTT,CAGRGVQNTEAFF
TRBV2,TRBJ1-1,.,.,TGTGCCAGCAGTGGACCCTTCGGAACTGAAGCTTTCTTT,CASSGPFGTEAFF
TRBV5-1,TRBJ1-1,TRBD1,.,TGCGCCAGCAGCCCAGGACAGGTGAACACTGAAGCTTTCTTT,CASSPGQVNTEAFF
TRBV7-3,TRBJ2-1,TRBD1,.,TGTGCCAGCAGCTTAGTTCGAACAGGGGGCCTGAATGAGCAGTTCTTC,CASSLVRTGGLNEQFF
TRBV7-9,TRBJ1-1,.,.,TGTGCCAGCAGCAACTTACAGGTGACTGAAGCTTTCTTT,CASSNLQVTEAFF
TRBV30,TRBJ1-1,.,.,TGTGCCTGGAGTCGGAGGGAAGGTGAAGCTTTCTTT,CAWSRREGEAFF
TRBV4-3,TRBJ1-1,TRBD1,.,TGCGCCAGCAGCCAGCCGGGACAGTTGAACACTGAAGCTTTCTTT,CASSQPGQLNTEAFF
TRBV4-3,TRBJ1-2,TRBD1,.,TGCGCCAGCAGCCAAGATGGGCAGGGGGTGGGTGGCTACACCTTC,CASSQDGQGVGGYTF
TRBV5-1,TRBJ1-1,.,.,TGCGCCAGCAGCTTAATCAGAAACACTGAAGCTTTCTTT,CASSLIRNTEAFF
TRBV2,TRBJ1-1,.,.,TGTGCCAGCACGTGGAACACTGAAGCTTTCTTT,CASTWNTEAFF
TRBV5-1,TRBJ2-3,.,.,TGCGCCAGCAGCTCTCGGGGTTACACAGATACGCAGTATTTT,CASSSRGYTDTQYF
TRBV27,TRBJ1-5,.,.,TGTGCCAGCAGGGAACAGGGAAGCAATCAGCCCCAGCATTTT,CASREQGSNQPQHF